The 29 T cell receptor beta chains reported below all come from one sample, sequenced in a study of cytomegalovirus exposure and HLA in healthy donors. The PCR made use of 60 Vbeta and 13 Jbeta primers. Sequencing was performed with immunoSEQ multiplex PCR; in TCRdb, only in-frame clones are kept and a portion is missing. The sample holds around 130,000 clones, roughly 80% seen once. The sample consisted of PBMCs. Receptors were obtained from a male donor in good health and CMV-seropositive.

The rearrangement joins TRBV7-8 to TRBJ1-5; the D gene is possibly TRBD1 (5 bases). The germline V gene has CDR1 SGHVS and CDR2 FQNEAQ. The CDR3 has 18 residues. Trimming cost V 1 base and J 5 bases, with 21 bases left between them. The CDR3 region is CASSLVFGGWDVDQPQHF. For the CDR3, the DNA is TGTGCCAGCAGCTTAGTTTTCGGGGGGTGGGACGTCGATCAGCCCCAGCATTTT. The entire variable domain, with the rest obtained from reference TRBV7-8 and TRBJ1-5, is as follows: GAGVSQSPRYKVAKRGQDVALRCDPISGHVSLFWYQQALGQGPEFLTYFQNEAQLDKSGLPSDRFFAERPEGSVSTLKIQRTQQEDSAVYLCASSLVFGGWDVDQPQHFGDGTRLSIL.

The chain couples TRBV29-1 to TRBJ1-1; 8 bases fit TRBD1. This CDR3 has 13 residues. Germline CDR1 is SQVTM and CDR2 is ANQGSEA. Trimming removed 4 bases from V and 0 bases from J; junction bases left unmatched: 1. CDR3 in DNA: TGCAGCGTTGGACAGGGGCTGAACACTGAAGCTTTCTTT. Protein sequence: CSVGQGLNTEAFF.

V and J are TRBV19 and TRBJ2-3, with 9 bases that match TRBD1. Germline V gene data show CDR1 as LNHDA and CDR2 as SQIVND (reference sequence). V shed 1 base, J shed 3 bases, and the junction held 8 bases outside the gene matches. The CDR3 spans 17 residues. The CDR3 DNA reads TGTGCCAGTAGTATAGGCCCCGGGACAGGGTCAACAGATACGCAGTATTTT. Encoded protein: CASSIGPGTGSTDTQYF.

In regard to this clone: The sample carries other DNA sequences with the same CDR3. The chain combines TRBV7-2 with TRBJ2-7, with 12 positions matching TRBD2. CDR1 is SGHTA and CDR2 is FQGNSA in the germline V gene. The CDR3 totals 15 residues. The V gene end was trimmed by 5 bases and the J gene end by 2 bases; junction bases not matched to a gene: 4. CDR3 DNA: TGTGCCAGCAGCCTAACTAGCGGGAGGACCTACGAGCAGTACTTC. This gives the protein CASSLTSGRTYEQYF.

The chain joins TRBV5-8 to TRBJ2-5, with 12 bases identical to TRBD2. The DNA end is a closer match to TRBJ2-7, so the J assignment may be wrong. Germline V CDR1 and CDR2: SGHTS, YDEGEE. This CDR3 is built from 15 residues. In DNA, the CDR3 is TGTGCCAGCAGCTTTAGGACTAGCGGGACCTACGAGCAGTACTTC. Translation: CASSFRTSGTYEQYF.

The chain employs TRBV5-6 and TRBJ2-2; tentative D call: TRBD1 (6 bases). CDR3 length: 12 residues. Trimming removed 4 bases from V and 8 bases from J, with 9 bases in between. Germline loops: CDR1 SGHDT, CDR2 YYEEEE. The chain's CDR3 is CASSGTGGELFF. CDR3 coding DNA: TGTGCCAGCAGCGGTACAGGGGGGGAGCTGTTTTTT.

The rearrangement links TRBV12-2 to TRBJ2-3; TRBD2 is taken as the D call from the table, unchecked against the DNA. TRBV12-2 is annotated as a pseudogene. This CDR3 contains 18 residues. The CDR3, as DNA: TGTGCAAGTCGCTCCCGTAGAGGAGCCCTCTTCTGGACAGATACGCAGTATTTT. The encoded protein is CASRSRRGALFWTDTQYF.

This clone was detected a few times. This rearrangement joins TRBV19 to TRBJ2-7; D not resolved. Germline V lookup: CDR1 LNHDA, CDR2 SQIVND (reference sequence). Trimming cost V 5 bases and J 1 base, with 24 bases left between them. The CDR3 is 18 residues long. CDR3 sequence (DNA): TGTGCCAGTAGTTCCAAGAGAGGCCCCCAGCCGAGGTCCTACGAGCAGTACTTC. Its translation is CASSSKRGPQPRSYEQYF.

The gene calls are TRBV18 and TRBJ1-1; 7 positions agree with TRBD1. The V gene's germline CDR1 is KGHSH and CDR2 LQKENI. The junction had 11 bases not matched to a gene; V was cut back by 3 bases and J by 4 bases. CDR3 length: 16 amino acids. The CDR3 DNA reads TGTGCCAGCTCACCCCGACAGGGAGGTGGGGGCACTGAAGCTTTCTTT. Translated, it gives CASSPRQGGGGTEAFF. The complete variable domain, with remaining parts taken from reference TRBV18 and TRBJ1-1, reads NAGVMQNPRHLVRRRGQEARLRCSPMKGHSHVYWYRQLPEEGLKFMVYLQKENIIDESGMPKERFSAEFPKEGPSILRIQQVVRGDSAAYFCASSPRQGGGGTEAFFGQGTRLTVV.

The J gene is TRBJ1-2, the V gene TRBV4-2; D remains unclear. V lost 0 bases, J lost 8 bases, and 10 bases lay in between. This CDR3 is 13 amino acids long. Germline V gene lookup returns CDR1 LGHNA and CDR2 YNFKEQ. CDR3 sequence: CASSQDPPQGYTF. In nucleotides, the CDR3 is TGTGCCAGCAGCCAAGATCCCCCACAAGGCTACACCTTC.

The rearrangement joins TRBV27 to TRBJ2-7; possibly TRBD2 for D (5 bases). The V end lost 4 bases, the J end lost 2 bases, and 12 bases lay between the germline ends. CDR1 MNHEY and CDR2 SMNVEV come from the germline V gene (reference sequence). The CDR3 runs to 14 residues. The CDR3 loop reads CASSSRRGTYEQYF. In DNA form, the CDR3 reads TGTGCCAGCAGTTCCAGACGGGGTACCTACGAGCAGTACTTC.

This CDR3 is CARTMTQRLLYNEQFF. The CDR3 DNA is TGTGCCAGGACGATGACACAACGTCTTCTTTACAATGAGCAGTTCTTC. V gene TRBV21-1 combines with J gene TRBJ2-1; the listed D gene, TRBD1, was not tested against the DNA. TRBV21-1 is marked as a pseudogene. The CDR3 is 16 amino acids.

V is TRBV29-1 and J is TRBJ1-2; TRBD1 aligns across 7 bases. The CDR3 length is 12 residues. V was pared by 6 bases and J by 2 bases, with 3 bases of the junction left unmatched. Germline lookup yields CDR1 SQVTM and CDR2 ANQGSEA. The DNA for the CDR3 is TGCAGCGTGGGACAGCTCAACTATGGCTACACCTTC. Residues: CSVGQLNYGYTF. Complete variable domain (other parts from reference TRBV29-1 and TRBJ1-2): SAVISQKPSRDICQRGTSLTIQCQVDSQVTMMFWYRQQPGQSLTLIATANQGSEATYESGFVIDKFPISRPNLTFSTLTVSNMSPEDSSIYLCSVGQLNYGYTFGSGTRLTVV.

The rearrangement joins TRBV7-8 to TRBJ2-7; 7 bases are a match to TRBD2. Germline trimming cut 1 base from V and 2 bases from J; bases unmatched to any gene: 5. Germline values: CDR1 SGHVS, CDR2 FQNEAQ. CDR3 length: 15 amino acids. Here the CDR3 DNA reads TGTGCCAGCAGCTTAGTAGCGGGCCCTGCCTACGAGCAGTACTTC. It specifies CASSLVAGPAYEQYF.

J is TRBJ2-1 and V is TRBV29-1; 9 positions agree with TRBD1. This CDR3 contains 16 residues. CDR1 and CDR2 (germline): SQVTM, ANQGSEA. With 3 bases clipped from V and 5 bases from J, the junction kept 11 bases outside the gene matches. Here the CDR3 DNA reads TGCAGCGTTGAGGGACCGGGACAGGGCCCCAACAATGAGCAGTTCTTC. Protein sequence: CSVEGPGQGPNNEQFF.

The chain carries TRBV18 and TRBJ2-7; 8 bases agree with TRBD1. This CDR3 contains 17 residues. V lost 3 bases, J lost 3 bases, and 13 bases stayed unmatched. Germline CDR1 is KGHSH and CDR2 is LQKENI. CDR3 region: CASSPTFTDRVGYEQYF. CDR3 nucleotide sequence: TGTGCCAGCTCACCCACCTTTACGGACAGGGTCGGCTACGAGCAGTACTTC.

DNA for the CDR3: TGCGCCAGCAGCTTGGGGCCGACGGGGGGCGGCGAGCAGTACTTC. Amino acids: CASSLGPTGGGEQYF. This chain connects TRBV5-1 to TRBJ2-7, with D tentatively TRBD2 (7 bases). The CDR3 is 15 amino acids. Trimming stripped 0 bases from V and 6 bases from J, with 16 bases between. CDR1 is SGHRS and CDR2 is YFSETQ in the germline V gene. Full variable domain (remainder filled in from reference TRBV5-1 and TRBJ2-7): KAGVTQTPRYLIKTRGQQVTLSCSPISGHRSVSWYQQTPGQGLQFLFEYFSETQRNKGNFPGRFSGRQFSNSRSEMNVSTLELGDSALYLCASSLGPTGGGEQYFGPGTRLTVT.

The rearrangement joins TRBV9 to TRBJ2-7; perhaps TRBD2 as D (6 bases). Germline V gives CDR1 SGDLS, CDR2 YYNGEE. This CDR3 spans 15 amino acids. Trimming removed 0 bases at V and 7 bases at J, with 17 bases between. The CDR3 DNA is TGTGCCAGCAGCGTAGGATCCGGGGGTCTGGAAGAGCAGTACTTC. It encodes CASSVGSGGLEEQYF.

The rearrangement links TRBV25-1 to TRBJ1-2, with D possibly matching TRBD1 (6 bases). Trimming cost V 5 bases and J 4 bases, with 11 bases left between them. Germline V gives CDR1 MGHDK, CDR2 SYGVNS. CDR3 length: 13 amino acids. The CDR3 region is CASSPGQSYGYTF. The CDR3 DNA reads TGTGCCAGCAGTCCCGGACAGTCCTATGGCTACACCTTC.

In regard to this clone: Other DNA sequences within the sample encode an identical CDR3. CDR3 residues: CASSIGGTGELFF. The CDR3 region has the DNA TGTGCCAGTAGTATCGGGGGCACCGGGGAGCTGTTTTTT. The chain is built from TRBV19 and TRBJ2-2; maybe TRBD2 (6 bases). V lost 3 bases and J 4 bases, leaving 6 bases between the germline ends. The germline CDR1 and CDR2 sequences are LNHDA and SQIVND (reference sequence). This CDR3 spans 13 amino acids.

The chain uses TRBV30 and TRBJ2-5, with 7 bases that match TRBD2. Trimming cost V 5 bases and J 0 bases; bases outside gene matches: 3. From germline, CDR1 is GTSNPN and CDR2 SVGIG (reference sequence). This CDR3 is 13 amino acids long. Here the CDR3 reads CAWASGNQETQYF. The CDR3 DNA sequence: TGTGCCTGGGCTAGCGGCAACCAAGAGACCCAGTACTTC.

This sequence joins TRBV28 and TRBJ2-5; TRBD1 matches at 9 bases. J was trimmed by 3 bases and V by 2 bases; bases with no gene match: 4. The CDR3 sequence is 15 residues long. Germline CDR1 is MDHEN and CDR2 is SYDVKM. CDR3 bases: TGTGCCAGCAGTTTAGGGACAGGGTACGAAGAGACCCAGTACTTC. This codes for CASSLGTGYEETQYF.

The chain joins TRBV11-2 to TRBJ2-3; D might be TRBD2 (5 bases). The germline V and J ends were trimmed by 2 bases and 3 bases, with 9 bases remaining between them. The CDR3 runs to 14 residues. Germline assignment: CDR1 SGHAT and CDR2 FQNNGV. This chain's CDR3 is CASSLYGVTDTQYF. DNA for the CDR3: TGTGCCAGCAGCTTATACGGGGTAACAGATACGCAGTATTTT.

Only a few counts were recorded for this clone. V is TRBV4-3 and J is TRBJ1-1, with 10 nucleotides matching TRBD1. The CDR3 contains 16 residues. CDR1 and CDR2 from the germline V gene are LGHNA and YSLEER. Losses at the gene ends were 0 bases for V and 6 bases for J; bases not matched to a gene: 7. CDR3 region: CASSQEDRTGGPEAFF. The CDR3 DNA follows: TGCGCCAGCAGCCAAGAAGATCGGACAGGGGGACCTGAAGCTTTCTTT.

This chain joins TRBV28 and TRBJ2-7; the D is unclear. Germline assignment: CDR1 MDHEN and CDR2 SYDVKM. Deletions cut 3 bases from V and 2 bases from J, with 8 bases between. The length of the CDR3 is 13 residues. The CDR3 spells CASSFPHTYEQYF. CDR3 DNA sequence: TGTGCCAGCAGTTTCCCCCACACCTACGAGCAGTACTTC. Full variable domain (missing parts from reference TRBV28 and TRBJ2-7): DVKVTQSSRYLVKRTGEKVFLECVQDMDHENMFWYRQDPGLGLRLIYFSYDVKMKEKGDIPEGYSVSREKKERFSLILESASTNQTSMYLCASSFPHTYEQYFGPGTRLTVT.

CDR3 in amino acids: CASRRAQGSGNEQFF. The CDR3 DNA follows: TGTGCCAGTAGAAGGGCCCAGGGTAGCGGCAATGAGCAGTTCTTC. The chain has TRBV19 and TRBJ2-1, with a tentative D call TRBD2 (6 bases). Germline lookup yields CDR1 LNHDA and CDR2 SQIVND (reference sequence). With 6 bases removed from V and 6 bases from J, the gap between germline ends came to 18 bases. CDR3 size: 15 residues.

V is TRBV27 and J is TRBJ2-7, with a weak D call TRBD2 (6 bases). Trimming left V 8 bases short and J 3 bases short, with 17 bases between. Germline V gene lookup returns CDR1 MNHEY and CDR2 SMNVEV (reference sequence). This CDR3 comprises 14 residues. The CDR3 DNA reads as TGTGCCAGCTCTCGGGGGATTAAACTCTACGAGCAGTACTTC. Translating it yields CASSRGIKLYEQYF.

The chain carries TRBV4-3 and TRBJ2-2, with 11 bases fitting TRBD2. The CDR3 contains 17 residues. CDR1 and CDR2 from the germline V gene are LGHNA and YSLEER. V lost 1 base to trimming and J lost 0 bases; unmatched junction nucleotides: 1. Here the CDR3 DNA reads TGCGCCAGCAGCCAAGGACTAGCGGGGTCGAACACCGGGGAGCTGTTTTTT. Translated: CASSQGLAGSNTGELFF.

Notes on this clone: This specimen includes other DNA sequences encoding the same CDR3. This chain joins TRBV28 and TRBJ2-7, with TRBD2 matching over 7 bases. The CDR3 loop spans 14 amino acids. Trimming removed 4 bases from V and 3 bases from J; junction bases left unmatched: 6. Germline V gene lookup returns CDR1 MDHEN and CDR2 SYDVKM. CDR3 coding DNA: TGTGCCAGCAGTTCCCCGGGCGGGAGCTACGAGCAGTACTTC. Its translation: CASSSPGGSYEQYF.